The sequence of this TCR beta chain was determined in a study of identical twins. The germline V gene encodes CDR1 SGDLS and CDR2 YYNGEE. This CDR3 is 14 amino acids long. V was pared by 3 bases and J by 5 bases, with 11 bases between. This clonotype was recorded many times. Its specificity is not known. General study results and limits: Cross-sectional statistical analysis, not tracking of the same donors, underpinned the conclusions. Excess low generation probability was seen in twin-shared out-of-frame alpha sequences. Insertions were fewer in abundant cord blood beta clonotypes, whereas memory repertoires showed none of this pattern.

TCRdb redid the calling of the 5' RACE reads with MiXCR, one entry per CDR3 protein. This sample has hundreds of thousands of distinct CDR3 sequences, with around an eighth found just once. The same sample was also used in a study of yellow fever vaccine responses in identical twins. As that study records: The T cell response to vaccination in identical twins was reportedly partly convergent and partly personalized.

The rearrangement joins TRBV9 to TRBJ2-2, with D uncertain. The sequenced sample consisted of PBMCs. This TCR came from a young woman in good health. The CDR3 here is CASSAALDTGELFF. CDR3 nucleotide sequence: TGTGCCAGCAGCGCCGCCCTTGATACCGGGGAGCTGTTTTTT.